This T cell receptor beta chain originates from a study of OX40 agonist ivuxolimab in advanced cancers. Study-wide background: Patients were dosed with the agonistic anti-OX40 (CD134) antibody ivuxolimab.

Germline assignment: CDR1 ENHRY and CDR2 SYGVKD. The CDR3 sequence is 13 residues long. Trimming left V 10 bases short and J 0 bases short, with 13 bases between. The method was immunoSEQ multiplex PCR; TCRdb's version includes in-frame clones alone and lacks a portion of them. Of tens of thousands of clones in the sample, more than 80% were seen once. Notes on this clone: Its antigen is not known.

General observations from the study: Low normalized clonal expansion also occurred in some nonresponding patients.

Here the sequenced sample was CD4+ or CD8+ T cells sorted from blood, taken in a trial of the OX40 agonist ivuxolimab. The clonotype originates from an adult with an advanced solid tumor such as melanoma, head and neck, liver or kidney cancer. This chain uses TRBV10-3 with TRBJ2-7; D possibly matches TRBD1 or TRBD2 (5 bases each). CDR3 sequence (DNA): TGTGCCACCCAGAGGGGCCGCTCCTACGAGCAGTACTTC. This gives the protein CATQRGRSYEQYF.